The 8 T cell receptor beta chains reported below all come from one sample, sequenced in a study of cytomegalovirus exposure and HLA in healthy donors (dated by TCRdb to the late 2010s). The library was made by the immunoSEQ multiplex PCR assay. The multiplex PCR relied on a mix of 60 forward primers for TCR Vbeta segments and 13 reverse primers for TCR Jbeta segments. In its TCRdb copy, this immuneACCESS table keeps in-frame sequences only and misses some clones. Where compared with another copy, unresolved V genes explain less than half of these, and the others have no known cause. The sample data list about 100,000 clones, and roughly 73% of these were observed just once. Of the sample, approximately 3.6% is held by the ten largest clones. Material for sequencing was PBMCs. These receptors were collected from a woman in her 40s in good health and CMV-seronegative.

The V call is TRBV28, the J call TRBJ1-6; 8 nucleotides match TRBD1. V dropped 8 bases and J dropped 10; count of bases not matched to a gene: 4. The CDR3 is 12 residues long. Germline CDR1 is MDHEN and CDR2 is SYDVKM. The CDR3 region has the DNA TGTGCCAGCCGACAGGGGTTGTCACCCCTCCACTTT. Residues: CASRQGLSPLHF.

The chain recombines TRBV9 with TRBJ1-5, with D possibly being TRBD1 (6 bases). Deletions cut 3 bases from V and 5 bases from J, with 18 bases between. There are 16 residues in the CDR3. The germline gives CDR1 SGDLS, CDR2 YYNGEE. The CDR3 DNA is TGTGCCAGCAGCGACCCGTGGGGGGGCAGTGATCAGCCCCAGCATTTT. Amino acid sequence: CASSDPWGGSDQPQHF.

The chain links TRBV5-1 to TRBJ2-7; 9 bases match TRBD2. J was trimmed by 0 bases and V by 6 bases; bases with no gene match: 13. This CDR3 region has 17 residues. Germline loops: CDR1 SGHRS, CDR2 YFSETQ. The CDR3 DNA reads as TGCGCCAGCAAGGGCGCAGCGGGGGGACTGAGCTCCTACGAGCAGTACTTC. This encodes CASKGAAGGLSSYEQYF. Full variable domain (remainder filled in from reference TRBV5-1 and TRBJ2-7): KAGVTQTPRYLIKTRGQQVTLSCSPISGHRSVSWYQQTPGQGLQFLFEYFSETQRNKGNFPGRFSGRQFSNSRSEMNVSTLELGDSALYLCASKGAAGGLSSYEQYFGPGTRLTVT.

Of note for this clone: The conserved final phenylalanine or tryptophan is absent from the CDR3, which likely points to a read error. The DNA is omitted, as the CDR3 cannot be located on it reliably, and the CDR3 follows TCRdb's listing. V usage is TRBV19 and J usage is TRBJ2-3; the D call TRBD2 from the table was never checked on the DNA. Germline V lookup: CDR1 LNHDA, CDR2 SQIVND (reference sequence). The CDR3 length is 11 residues, termini included. CDR3 sequence reads: CASSTRLAVRL.

The genes are TRBV11-1 and TRBJ2-1; 7 nucleotides line up with TRBD1. This CDR3 region has 13 residues. From germline, CDR1 is SGHAT and CDR2 FQDESV (reference sequence). V was pared by 8 bases and J by 0 bases, with 1 base of the junction left unmatched. CDR3 residues: CASGQDSYNEQFF. For the CDR3, the DNA is TGTGCCAGCGGACAGGACTCCTACAATGAGCAGTTCTTC. Variable domain in full (rest from reference TRBV11-1 and TRBJ2-1): EAEVAQSPRYKITEKSQAVAFWCDPISGHATLYWYRQILGQGPELLVQFQDESVVDDSQLPKDRFSAERLKGVDSTLKIQPAELGDSAMYLCASGQDSYNEQFFGPGTRLTVL.

The rearrangement uses TRBV9 and TRBJ2-3; no definite D call. The CDR3 runs 14 residues. Germline CDR1 and CDR2: SGDLS and YYNGEE. V lost 2 bases and J 4 bases, leaving 11 bases between the germline ends. CDR3 protein: CASSVGQVPDTQYF. The CDR3 DNA follows: TGTGCCAGCAGCGTTGGGCAGGTCCCAGATACGCAGTATTTT.

V usage is TRBV14 and J usage is TRBJ1-1; a possible D gene is TRBD1 (5 bases). The CDR3 length is 12 residues. Germline CDR1 and CDR2: SGHDN and FVKESK. V was pared by 6 bases and J by 7 bases, with 12 bases between. Here the CDR3 reads CASRSGVVEAFF. DNA of the CDR3: TGTGCCAGCAGATCGGGGGTGGTTGAAGCTTTCTTT.

V gene TRBV25-1 combines with J gene TRBJ2-1; 8 bases align to TRBD2. Trimming at V came to 3 bases and at J to 2 bases, leaving 3 bases not matched to a gene. CDR3 length: 15 amino acids. Germline V CDR1 and CDR2: MGHDK, SYGVNS. The CDR3 sequence: CASSDPGGPYNEQFF. In nucleotides, the CDR3 is TGTGCCAGCAGTGACCCGGGGGGGCCCTACAATGAGCAGTTCTTC.